Shown below are 19 T cell receptor delta chains from a single sample sequenced in a study of gamma-delta chains in newborns, infants, children. TCRdb reprocessed the reads using CATT. The repertoire holds 8,900 or so delta-chain clones, with about 1.6% as singletons. The sequenced sample consisted of blood. These receptors came from a child who was a newborn, infant or young child, either healthy, febrile or measles-vaccinated (not recorded which).

As to this clone: The database protein in TCRdb disagrees with the DNA translation at residue 6; the sequence shown here was translated from the DNA. The V gene is TRDV1, the J gene TRDJ1; D is unclear. Per the germline V gene, CDR1 is TSWWSYY and CDR2 is QGS. The CDR3 extends over 15 amino acids. V was shortened by 2 bases and J by 2 bases, with 12 bases between the two germline ends. CDR3 bases: TGTGCTCTTGGGGAAAGTCGTAGATTAACCGATAAACTCATCTTT. As protein: CALGESRRLTDKLIF.

This clone was observed a few times. The protein recorded in TCRdb matches a much larger clone and deviates from this DNA's translation at residue 6, suggesting a read error; the protein here is obtained by translating the DNA. The J gene is TRDJ3, the V gene TRDV2, with 9 bases fitting TRDD3. This CDR3 comprises 19 residues. Trimming at V came to 3 bases and at J to 0 bases, leaving 8 bases not matched to a gene. Germline-derived CDR1 and CDR2 are GEAIGNYY and EKD. The CDR3 loop is CACDLPGDTSSWDTRQMFF. The DNA for the CDR3 is TGTGCCTGTGACCTACCGGGGGATACAAGCTCCTGGGACACCCGACAGATGTTTTTC.

This clone was counted a few times. The TCRdb record carries a much larger clone's protein, which differs from this DNA's translation at residue 15; a read error is the likely cause, and the protein listed here is the DNA translation. The chain employs TRDV2 and TRDJ3; weak D call: TRDD3 (5 bases). The CDR3 has 17 residues. Per the germline V gene, CDR1 is GEAIGNYY and CDR2 is EKD. This CDR3 is CACDTWASSWDTRQIFF. CDR3 DNA sequence: TGTGCCTGTGACACCTGGGCGAGCTCCTGGGACACCCGACAGATTTTTTTC.

In the case of this clone: The sample holds other DNA sequences that translate to the same CDR3. V is TRDV1 and J is TRDJ1; 8 nucleotides align to TRDD3. The CDR3 extends over 19 amino acids. The ends lost 7 bases at V and 4 bases at J; junction bases unmatched: 23. CDR1 is TSWWSYY and CDR2 is QGS in the germline V gene. The CDR3 loop is CALAPSYWGYRQVGDKLIF. The CDR3 DNA reads as TGTGCTCTTGCCCCCTCCTACTGGGGATACCGACAGGTTGGCGATAAACTCATCTTT.

The chain links TRDV2 to TRDJ3, with 9 bases that match TRDD3. Germline-derived CDR1 and CDR2 are GEAIGNYY and EKD. V was clipped by 1 base and J by 2 bases; unmatched bases: 11. CDR3 length equals 20 residues. The CDR3 region is CACDTWAGGSGTWDTRQMFF. The CDR3, as DNA: TGTGCCTGTGACACGTGGGCTGGGGGATCCGGCACCTGGGACACCCGACAGATGTTTTTC.

This clone was detected a few times. The protein that TCRdb holds for this DNA derives from a much larger clone and differs from the translated DNA at residue 4, which likely indicates a read error; the protein shown here is translated from the DNA. The chain has TRDV2 and TRDJ1, with D maybe TRDD3 (6 bases). CDR1 and CDR2 from the germline V gene are GEAIGNYY and EKD. V shed 6 bases and J shed 3 bases, with 22 bases lying between them. The length of the CDR3 is 16 residues. CDR3 amino acids: CACYGLGIPQADKLIF. CDR3 nucleotides: TGTGCCTGTTACGGGCTGGGGATCCCCCAGGCCGATAAACTCATCTTT.

This clone has more than one count but fewer than ten. TCRdb's listed protein matches a much larger clone and diverges from this DNA's translation at residue 6, likely through a read error; the protein shown comes from the DNA. The J gene is TRDJ3, the V gene TRDV2, with 11 positions matching TRDD3. Germline V lookup: CDR1 GEAIGNYY, CDR2 EKD. Trimming at V came to 3 bases and at J to 1 base, leaving 7 bases not matched to a gene. The CDR3 length is 19 residues. The chain's CDR3 is CACDSPLGDKSWDTRQMFF. The CDR3 nucleotides read TGTGCCTGTGACTCTCCACTGGGGGATAAATCCTGGGACACCCGACAGATGTTTTTC.

This clone was observed a handful of times. The TCRdb record carries a much larger clone's protein, which differs from this DNA's translation at residue 10; a read error is the likely cause, and the protein listed here is the DNA translation. The V and J genes are TRDV2 and TRDJ1; D may be TRDD3 (6 bases). This CDR3 region has 18 residues. Deletions cut 0 bases from V and 0 bases from J, with 19 bases between. The germline V gene encodes CDR1 GEAIGNYY and CDR2 EKD. The CDR3 loop reads CACDTLSAGVPYTDKLIF. The CDR3 bases are TGTGCCTGTGACACCCTCTCGGCTGGGGTACCTTACACCGATAAACTCATCTTT.

This clone ranks as medium-sized (0.01 to 0.1%). The genes are TRDV1 and TRDJ1; D might be TRDD2 or TRDD3, each matching 9 bases. Trimming removed 5 bases from V and 0 bases from J, with 31 bases in between. Germline V lookup: CDR1 TSWWSYY, CDR2 QGS. The CDR3 spans 21 residues. CDR3 DNA: TGTGCTCTTGGGTACCTTCCTACGTGGGACTGGGGGAGGTGTAACACCGATAAACTCATCTTT. Its translation: CALGYLPTWDWGRCNTDKLIF.

This clone is large. Other DNA sequences in this sample translate to the same CDR3. The chain has TRDV2 and TRDJ3; 8 nucleotides agree with TRDD3. V trimming: 2 bases; J trimming: 0 bases; junction bases outside the gene matches: 8. The CDR3 loop spans 19 amino acids. CDR1 is GEAIGNYY, CDR2 EKD, per germline. The CDR3 sequence: CACDKVLGVGSWDTRQMFF. As DNA, the CDR3 is TGTGCCTGTGACAAAGTACTGGGGGTTGGCTCCTGGGACACCCGACAGATGTTTTTC.

Relative to its sample, this clone is medium-sized (0.01 to 0.1%). This chain uses TRDV1 with TRDJ1, with a possible D match to TRDD3 (6 bases). CDR3 size: 19 residues. With 0 bases removed from V and 0 bases from J, the gap between germline ends came to 20 bases. Germline V lookup: CDR1 TSWWSYY, CDR2 QGS. The CDR3 region is CALGELILNGGRDTDKLIF. In DNA, the CDR3 is TGTGCTCTTGGGGAACTAATTCTAAACGGGGGACGTGACACCGATAAACTCATCTTT.

A word on this clone: One junction end does not reproduce the germline sequence, and a read error may be involved. Other DNA sequences within the sample encode an identical CDR3. This rearrangement joins TRDV1 to TRDJ1, with 7 bases fitting TRDD2. Germline V gene lookup returns CDR1 TSWWSYY and CDR2 QGS. The CDR3 runs 16 residues. CDR3 DNA sequence: TGCGCTCTTGGCGAAACCTTCCTTTCTGACACCGATAAACTCATCTTT. Protein: CALGETFLSDTDKLIF.

The table lists this clone with a few counts. A far larger clone is just one base off, so this is likely a read error. Other nucleotide sequences from this sample produce the same CDR3. The rearrangement links TRDV2 to TRDJ3, with D possibly being TRDD3 (5 bases). The CDR3 has 18 amino acids. The germline gives CDR1 GEAIGNYY, CDR2 EKD. This chain's CDR3 is CACDTVAGSSWDTRQMFF. CDR3 DNA: TGTGCCTGTGACACCGTTGCGGGAAGCTCCTGGGACACCCGACAGATGTTCTTC.

As concerns this clone: The likely explanation is a read error, given a far larger clone one base away. Other nucleotide sequences in the sample specify the same CDR3. The chain combines TRDV2 with TRDJ3, with 12 positions matching TRDD3. CDR3 length equals 18 residues. Germline V gives CDR1 GEAIGNYY, CDR2 EKD. J was trimmed by 4 bases and V by 0 bases; bases with no gene match: 3. The CDR3 DNA sequence: TGTGCCTGTGACACCGTACTGGGGGATACTTGGGACACCCGACAGATGTTTTTC. Translated, it gives CACDTVLGDTWDTRQMFF.

In its sample, this clone was seen a few times. A much larger clone lies a single base off, so this may be a read error. The genes are TRAV29/DV5 and TRDJ1; TRDD3 matches at 10 bases. The germline CDR1 and CDR2 sequences are NSMFDY and ISSIKDK. The CDR3 contains 21 residues. CDR3 amino acids: CAASVLATTGGSDLYTDKPIF. Here the CDR3 DNA reads TGTGCAGCAAGCGTGCTCGCTACGACTGGGGGATCCGACTTGTACACCGATAAACCCATCTTT.

About this clone: This clone may be a read error of a much larger clone one base away. V and J are TRDV2 and TRDJ1, with TRDD3 matching over 7 bases. Germline CDR1 reads GEAIGNYY; CDR2 reads EKD. There are 14 residues in the CDR3. V was clipped by 5 bases and J by 5 bases; unmatched bases: 10. The CDR3 nucleotides are TGTGCCTGTGGCACGGGATACTCGGCGGATAAACTCATCTTT. Encoded protein: CACGTGYSADKLIF.

In regard to this clone: Compared with germline, one end of the junction differs, possibly owing to a read error. The chain links TRDV1 to TRDJ1; D is uncertain. CDR1 is TSWWSYY and CDR2 is QGS in the germline V gene. This CDR3 is built from 15 residues. In DNA form, the CDR3 reads TGTGCTCTTGGGGATTACACTTTCGCCACCGATAAACTCACCTTT. Amino acids: CALGDYTFATDKLTF.

V usage is TRDV2 and J usage is TRDJ3, with 7 bases identical to TRDD3. With V trimmed by 3 bases and J by 1 base, 8 bases remained unmatched. CDR1 is GEAIGNYY and CDR2 is EKD in the germline V gene. The CDR3 extends over 18 amino acids. CDR3 amino acids: CACDYTGEVSWDTRQMFF. Written as DNA, the CDR3 is TGTGCCTGTGACTATACTGGGGAGGTTTCCTGGGACACCCGACAGATGTTTTTC.

Judged by abundance, this clone is medium-sized (0.01 to 0.1%). Different DNA sequences within this sample yield the same CDR3. This chain uses TRDV2 with TRDJ3; TRDD3 agrees at 8 bases. Germline V CDR1 and CDR2: GEAIGNYY, EKD. Trimming at V came to 0 bases and at J to 0 bases, leaving 9 bases not matched to a gene. The CDR3 is 20 residues long. The CDR3 loop is CACDTVGTGGFSWDTRQMFF. The CDR3 DNA is TGTGCCTGTGACACCGTGGGAACTGGGGGGTTCTCCTGGGACACCCGACAGATGTTTTTC.